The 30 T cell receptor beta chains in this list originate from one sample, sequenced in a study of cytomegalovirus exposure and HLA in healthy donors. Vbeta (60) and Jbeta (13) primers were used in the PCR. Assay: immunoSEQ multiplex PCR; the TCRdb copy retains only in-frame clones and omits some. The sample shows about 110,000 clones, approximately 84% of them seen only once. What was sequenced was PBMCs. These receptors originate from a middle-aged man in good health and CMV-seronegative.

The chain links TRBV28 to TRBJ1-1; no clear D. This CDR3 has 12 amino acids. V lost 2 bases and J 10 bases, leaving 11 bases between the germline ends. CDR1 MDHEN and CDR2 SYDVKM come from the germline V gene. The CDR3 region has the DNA TGTGCCAGCAGTTTAGCCTGGGGAGGAGCTTTCTTT. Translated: CASSLAWGGAFF.

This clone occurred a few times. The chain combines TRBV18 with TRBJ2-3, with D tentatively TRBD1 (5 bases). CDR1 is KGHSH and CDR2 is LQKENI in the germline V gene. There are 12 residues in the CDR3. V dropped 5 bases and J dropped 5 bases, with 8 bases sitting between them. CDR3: CASSSTEDTQYF. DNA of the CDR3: TGTGCCAGCTCATCGACAGAAGATACGCAGTATTTT.

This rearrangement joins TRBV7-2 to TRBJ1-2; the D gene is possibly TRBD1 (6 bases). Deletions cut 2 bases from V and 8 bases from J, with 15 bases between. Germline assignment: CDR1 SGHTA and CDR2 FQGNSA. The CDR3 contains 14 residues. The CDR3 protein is CASSLQTGRLGYTF. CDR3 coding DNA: TGTGCCAGCAGCTTACAGACAGGACGGCTAGGCTACACCTTC.

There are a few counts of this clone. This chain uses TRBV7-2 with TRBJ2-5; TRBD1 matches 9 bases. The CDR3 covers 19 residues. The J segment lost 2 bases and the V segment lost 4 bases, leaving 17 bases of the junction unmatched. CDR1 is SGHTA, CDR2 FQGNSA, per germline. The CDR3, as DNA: TGTGCCAGCAGCTCCGCTGGGACAGGGATTCGGCAGATACAAGAGACCCAGTACTTC. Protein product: CASSSAGTGIRQIQETQYF.

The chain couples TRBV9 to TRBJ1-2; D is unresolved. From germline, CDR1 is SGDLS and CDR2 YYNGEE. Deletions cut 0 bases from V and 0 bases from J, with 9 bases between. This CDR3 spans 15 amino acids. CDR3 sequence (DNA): TGTGCCAGCAGCGTAGACTCCTCCACTAACTATGGCTACACCTTC. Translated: CASSVDSSTNYGYTF.

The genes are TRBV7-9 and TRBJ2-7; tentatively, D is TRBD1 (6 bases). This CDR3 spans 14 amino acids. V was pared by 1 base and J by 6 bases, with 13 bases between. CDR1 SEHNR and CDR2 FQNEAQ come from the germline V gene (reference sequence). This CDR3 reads CASSLDRVLSEQYF. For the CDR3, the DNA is TGTGCCAGCAGCTTAGACAGGGTTCTCAGCGAGCAGTACTTC.

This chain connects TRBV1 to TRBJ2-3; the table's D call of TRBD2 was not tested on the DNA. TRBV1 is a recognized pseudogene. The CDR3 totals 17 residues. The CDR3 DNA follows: TGCACCAGCAGCCAAGATATACTAGCGGGGACCACAGATACGCAGTATTTT. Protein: CTSSQDILAGTTDTQYF.

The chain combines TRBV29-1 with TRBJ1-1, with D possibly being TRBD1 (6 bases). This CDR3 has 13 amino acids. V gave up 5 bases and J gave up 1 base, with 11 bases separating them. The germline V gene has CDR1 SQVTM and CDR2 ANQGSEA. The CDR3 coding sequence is TGCAGCGTTTCGTTACAGGGGAACACTGAAGCTTTCTTT. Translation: CSVSLQGNTEAFF.

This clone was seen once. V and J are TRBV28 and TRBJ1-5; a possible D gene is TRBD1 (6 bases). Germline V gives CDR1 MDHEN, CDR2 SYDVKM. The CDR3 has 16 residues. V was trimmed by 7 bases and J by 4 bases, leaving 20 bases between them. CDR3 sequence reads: CASIWGGASRNQPQHF. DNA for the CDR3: TGTGCCAGCATTTGGGGGGGGGCATCCCGAAATCAGCCCCAGCATTTT.

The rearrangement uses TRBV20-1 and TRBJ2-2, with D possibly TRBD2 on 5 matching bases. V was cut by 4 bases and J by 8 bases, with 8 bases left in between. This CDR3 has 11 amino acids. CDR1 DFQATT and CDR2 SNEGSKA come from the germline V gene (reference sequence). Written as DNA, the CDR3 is TGCAGTGCTAAGGACTCTGGGGAGCTGTTTTTT. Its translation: CSAKDSGELFF.

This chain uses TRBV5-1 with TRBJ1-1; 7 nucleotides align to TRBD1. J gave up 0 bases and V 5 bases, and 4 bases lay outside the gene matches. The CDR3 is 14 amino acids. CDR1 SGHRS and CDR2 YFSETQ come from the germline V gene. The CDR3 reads CASRPTGLNTEAFF. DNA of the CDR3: TGCGCCAGCAGACCGACAGGGTTGAACACTGAAGCTTTCTTT. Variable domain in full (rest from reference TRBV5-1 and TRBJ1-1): KAGVTQTPRYLIKTRGQQVTLSCSPISGHRSVSWYQQTPGQGLQFLFEYFSETQRNKGNFPGRFSGRQFSNSRSEMNVSTLELGDSALYLCASRPTGLNTEAFFGQGTRLTVV.

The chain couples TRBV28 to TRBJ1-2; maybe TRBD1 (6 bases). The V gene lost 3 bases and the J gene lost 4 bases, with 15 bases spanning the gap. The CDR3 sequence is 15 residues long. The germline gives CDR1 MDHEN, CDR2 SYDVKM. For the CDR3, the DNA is TGTGCCAGCAGTTTCCCGCAGGGGTCCCTCTATGGCTACACCTTC. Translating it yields CASSFPQGSLYGYTF.

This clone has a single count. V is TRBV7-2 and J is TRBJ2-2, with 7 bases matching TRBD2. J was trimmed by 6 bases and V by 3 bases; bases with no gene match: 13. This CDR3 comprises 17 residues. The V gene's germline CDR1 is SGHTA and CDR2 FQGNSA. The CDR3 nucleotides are TGTGCCAGCAGCTTCCATATGGGGGGGAGCGTACCCGGGGAGCTGTTTTTT. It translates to CASSFHMGGSVPGELFF.

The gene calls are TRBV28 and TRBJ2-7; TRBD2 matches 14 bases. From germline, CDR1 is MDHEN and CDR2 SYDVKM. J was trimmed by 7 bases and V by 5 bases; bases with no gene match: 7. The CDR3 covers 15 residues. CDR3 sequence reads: CASSATSGRAWEQYF. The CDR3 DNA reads TGTGCCAGCAGTGCGACTAGCGGGAGGGCCTGGGAGCAGTACTTC.

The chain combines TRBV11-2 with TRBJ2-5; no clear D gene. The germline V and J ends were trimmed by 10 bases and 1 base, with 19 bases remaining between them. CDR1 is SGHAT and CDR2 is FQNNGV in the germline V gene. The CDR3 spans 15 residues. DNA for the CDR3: TGTGCCACCACTTCGGCTAGTACCCCCCAAGAGACCCAGTACTTC. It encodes CATTSASTPQETQYF.

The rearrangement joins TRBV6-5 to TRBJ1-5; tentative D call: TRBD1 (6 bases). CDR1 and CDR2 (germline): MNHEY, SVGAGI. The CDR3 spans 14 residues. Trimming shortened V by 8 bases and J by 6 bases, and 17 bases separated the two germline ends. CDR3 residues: CASSVRGTVQPQHF. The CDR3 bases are TGTGCCAGCTCGGTGAGGGGGACGGTTCAGCCCCAGCATTTT.

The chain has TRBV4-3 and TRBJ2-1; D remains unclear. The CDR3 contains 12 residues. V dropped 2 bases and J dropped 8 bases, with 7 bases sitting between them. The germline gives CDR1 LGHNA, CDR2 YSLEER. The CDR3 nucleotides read TGCGCCAGCAGCCAATCAGGTTATGAGCAGTTCTTC. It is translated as CASSQSGYEQFF.

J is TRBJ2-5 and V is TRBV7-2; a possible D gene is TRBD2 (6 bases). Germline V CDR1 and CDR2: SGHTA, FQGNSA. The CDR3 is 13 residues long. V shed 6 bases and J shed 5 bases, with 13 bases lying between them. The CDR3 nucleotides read TGTGCCAGCAGTCCCCCCGGGGGTGAGACCCAGTACTTC. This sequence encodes CASSPPGGETQYF.

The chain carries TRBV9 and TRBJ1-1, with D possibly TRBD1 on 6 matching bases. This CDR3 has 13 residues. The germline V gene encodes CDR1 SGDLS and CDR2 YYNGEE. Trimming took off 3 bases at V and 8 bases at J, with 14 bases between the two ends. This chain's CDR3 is CASSGAGAEEAFF. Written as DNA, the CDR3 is TGTGCCAGCAGCGGGGCAGGGGCGGAGGAAGCTTTCTTT. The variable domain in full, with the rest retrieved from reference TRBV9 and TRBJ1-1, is DSGVTQTPKHLITATGQRVTLRCSPRSGDLSVYWYQQSLDQGLQFLIQYYNGEERAKGNILERFSAQQFPDLHSELNLSSLELGDSALYFCASSGAGAEEAFFGQGTRLTVV.

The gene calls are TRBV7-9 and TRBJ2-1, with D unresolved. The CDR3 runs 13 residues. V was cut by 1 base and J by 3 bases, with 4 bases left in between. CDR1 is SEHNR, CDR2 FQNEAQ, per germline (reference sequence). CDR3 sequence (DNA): TGTGCCAGCAGCTTAGATCACTACAATGAGCAGTTCTTC. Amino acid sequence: CASSLDHYNEQFF.

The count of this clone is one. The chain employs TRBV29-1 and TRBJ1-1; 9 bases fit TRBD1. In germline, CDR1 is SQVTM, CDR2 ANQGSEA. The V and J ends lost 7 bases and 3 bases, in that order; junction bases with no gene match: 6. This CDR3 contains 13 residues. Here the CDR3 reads CSALDRGDTEAFF. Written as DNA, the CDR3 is TGCAGCGCCTTGGACAGGGGTGACACTGAAGCTTTCTTT.

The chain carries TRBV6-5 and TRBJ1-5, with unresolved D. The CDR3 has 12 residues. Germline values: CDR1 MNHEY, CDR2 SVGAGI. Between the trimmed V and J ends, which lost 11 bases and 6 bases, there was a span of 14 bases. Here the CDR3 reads CASNERFQPQHF. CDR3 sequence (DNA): TGTGCCTCCAACGAGAGGTTTCAGCCCCAGCATTTT.

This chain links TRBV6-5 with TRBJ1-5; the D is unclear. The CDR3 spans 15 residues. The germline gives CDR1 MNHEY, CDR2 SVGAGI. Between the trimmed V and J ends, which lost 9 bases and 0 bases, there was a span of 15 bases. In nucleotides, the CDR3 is TGTGCCAGTGCCTTGGACTCATATAGCAATCAGCCCCAGCATTTT. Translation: CASALDSYSNQPQHF.

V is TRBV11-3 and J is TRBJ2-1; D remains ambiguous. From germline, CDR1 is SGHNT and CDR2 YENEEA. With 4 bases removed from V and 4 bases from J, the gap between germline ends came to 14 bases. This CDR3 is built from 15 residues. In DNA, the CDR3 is TGTGCCAGCAGCTCACGCGTTGCGGAGTACAATGAGCAGTTCTTC. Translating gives CASSSRVAEYNEQFF.

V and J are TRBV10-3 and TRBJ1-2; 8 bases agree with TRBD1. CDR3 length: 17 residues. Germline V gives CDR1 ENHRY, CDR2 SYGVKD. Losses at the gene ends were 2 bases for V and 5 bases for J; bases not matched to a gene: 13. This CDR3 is CAISEVSIGTGEYGYTF. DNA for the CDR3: TGTGCCATCAGTGAGGTGTCGATTGGGACAGGCGAATATGGCTACACCTTC.

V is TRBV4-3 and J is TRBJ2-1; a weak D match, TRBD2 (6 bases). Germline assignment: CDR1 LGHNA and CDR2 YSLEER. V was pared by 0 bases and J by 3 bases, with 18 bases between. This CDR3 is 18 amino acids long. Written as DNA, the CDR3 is TGCGCCAGCAGCCAAGATTCCTGGGGAGGTCACATCTACAATGAGCAGTTCTTC. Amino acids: CASSQDSWGGHIYNEQFF.

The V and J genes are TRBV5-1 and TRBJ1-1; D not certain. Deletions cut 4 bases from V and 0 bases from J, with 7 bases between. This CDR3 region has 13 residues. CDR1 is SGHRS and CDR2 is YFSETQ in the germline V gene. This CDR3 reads CASSELLNTEAFF. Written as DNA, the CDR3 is TGCGCCAGCAGCGAACTCTTGAACACTGAAGCTTTCTTT.

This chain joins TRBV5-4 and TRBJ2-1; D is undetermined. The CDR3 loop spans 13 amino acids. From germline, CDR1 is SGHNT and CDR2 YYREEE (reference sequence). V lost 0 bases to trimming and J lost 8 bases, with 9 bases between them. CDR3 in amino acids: CASSLASIDEQFF. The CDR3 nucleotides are TGTGCCAGCAGCTTGGCGAGCATAGATGAGCAGTTCTTC. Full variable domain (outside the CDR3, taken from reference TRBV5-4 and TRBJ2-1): ETGVTQSPTHLIKTRGQQVTLRCSSQSGHNTVSWYQQALGQGPQFIFQYYREEENGRGNFPPRFSGLQFPNYSSELNVNALELDDSALYLCASSLASIDEQFFGPGTRLTVL.

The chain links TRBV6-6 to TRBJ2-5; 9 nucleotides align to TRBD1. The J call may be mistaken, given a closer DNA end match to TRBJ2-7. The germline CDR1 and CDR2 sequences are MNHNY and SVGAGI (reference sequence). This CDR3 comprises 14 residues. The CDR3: CASRSGTGTYEQYF. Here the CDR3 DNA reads TGTGCCAGCAGATCCGGGACAGGGACCTACGAGCAGTACTTC.

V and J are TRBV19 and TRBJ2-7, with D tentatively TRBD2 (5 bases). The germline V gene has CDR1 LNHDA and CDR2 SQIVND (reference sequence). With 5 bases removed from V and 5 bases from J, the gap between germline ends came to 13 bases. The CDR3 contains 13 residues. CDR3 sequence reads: CASSWRRSNEQYF. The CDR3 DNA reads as TGTGCCAGTAGTTGGAGGAGGAGCAACGAGCAGTACTTC.